This TCR beta chain was retrieved from a study of blood T cell repertoires in COVID-19. Across the study: From the United States, Italy and Spain came samples of acute and convalescent COVID-19. PBMCs, B-cell-depleted T cells, or T cells were the source of the cDNA or gDNA that made up the material.

The authors' processing: Amplified reference gene primers provided the basis for estimating nucleated cell counts. Repertoires were generated with immunoSEQ multiplex PCR, while TCRdb's copy carries only in-frame clones and drops some. The V and J calls and clone size are taken from that table; D and trimming were inferred from the DNA. The sample records roughly 100,000 clones, roughly 85% being singletons. The CDR3 covers 13 residues. V shed 5 bases and J shed 5 bases, with 12 bases lying between them. Germline V gene data show CDR1 as MDHEN and CDR2 as SYDVKM. The clonotype originates from a human donor in a cohort sampled during active COVID-19. Sequencing was carried out using peripheral blood. This sequence joins TRBV28 and TRBJ1-1; D is uncertain. CDR3 nucleotide sequence: TGTGCCAGCAGTATTAGTGGTGAGACTGAAGCTTTCTTT. It encodes CASSISGETEAFF.